This T cell receptor (beta chain) was documented in a study of Ad26.COV2.S vaccination and SARS-CoV-2 variants. Overall study: In the study, Ad26.COV2.S was injected intramuscularly once, or twice 56 days apart.

Profiled with immunoSEQ multiplex PCR; TCRdb holds only in-frame clones, not every one. The table shows about 680,000 clones, with about 89% occurring only once. Trimming took 4 bases from V and 4 from J, leaving 17 bases between them. The germline V gene has CDR1 SEHNR and CDR2 FQNEAQ (reference sequence). The CDR3 is 15 residues long. The sample's treatment: roughly 19 received Ad26.COV2.S at low or high dose, single or two shots; about 5 received placebo; per-sample allocation not given. Specimens were obtained on day 63 following the first vaccine or placebo injection. The V gene is TRBV7-9, the J gene TRBJ2-7; D is tentatively TRBD1 or TRBD2 (7 bases each). This clonotype was sampled from a person between 18 and 65 years old who received the Ad26.COV2.S COVID-19 vaccine or a placebo. Sequencing was performed on peripheral blood, taken in a trial of Ad26.COV2.S vaccine versus placebo. CDR3 in DNA: TGTGCCAGCAGCTCTAGTGGGCAGGGGGGGTACGAGCAGTACTTC. Translation gives CASSSSGQGGYEQYF.